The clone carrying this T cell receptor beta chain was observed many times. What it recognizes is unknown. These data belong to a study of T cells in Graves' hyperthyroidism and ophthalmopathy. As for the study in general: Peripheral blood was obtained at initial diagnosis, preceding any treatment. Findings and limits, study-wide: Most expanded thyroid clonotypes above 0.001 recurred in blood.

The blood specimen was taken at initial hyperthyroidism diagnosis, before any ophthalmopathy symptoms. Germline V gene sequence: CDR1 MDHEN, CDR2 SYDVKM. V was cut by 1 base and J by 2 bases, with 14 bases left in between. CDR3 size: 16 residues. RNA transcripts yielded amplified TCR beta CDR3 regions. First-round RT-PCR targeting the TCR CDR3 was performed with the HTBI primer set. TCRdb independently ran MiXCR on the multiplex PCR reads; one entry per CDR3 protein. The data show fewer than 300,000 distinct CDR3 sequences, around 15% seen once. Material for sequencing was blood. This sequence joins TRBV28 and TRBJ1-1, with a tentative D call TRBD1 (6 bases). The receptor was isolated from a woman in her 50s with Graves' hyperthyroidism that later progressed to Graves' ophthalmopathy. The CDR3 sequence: CASSLLPGAGNTEAFF. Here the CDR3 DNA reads TGTGCCAGCAGTTTATTACCGGGGGCCGGAAACACTGAAGCTTTCTTT.